Sequencing of this TCR beta chain was carried out in a study of T cell changes during pregnancy in multiple sclerosis. Germline V gene lookup returns CDR1 LGHNA and CDR2 YSLEER. The CDR3 has 15 residues. V was shortened by 1 base and J by 6 bases, with 15 bases between the two germline ends. Assay used: immunoSEQ multiplex PCR; TCRdb lists only in-frame clones, some missing. The sample has under 70,000 clones; under 95% are singletons. The sequences come from peripheral blood, collected in the second trimester of pregnancy. The sequence came from a female donor with multiple sclerosis, enrolled in a pregnancy study. The chain recombines TRBV4-3 with TRBJ2-5; tentative D call: TRBD1 (6 bases). The CDR3 loop reads CASSQGLGGQKTQYF. The CDR3 coding sequence is TGCGCCAGCAGCCAAGGACTTGGGGGCCAGAAGACCCAGTACTTC.